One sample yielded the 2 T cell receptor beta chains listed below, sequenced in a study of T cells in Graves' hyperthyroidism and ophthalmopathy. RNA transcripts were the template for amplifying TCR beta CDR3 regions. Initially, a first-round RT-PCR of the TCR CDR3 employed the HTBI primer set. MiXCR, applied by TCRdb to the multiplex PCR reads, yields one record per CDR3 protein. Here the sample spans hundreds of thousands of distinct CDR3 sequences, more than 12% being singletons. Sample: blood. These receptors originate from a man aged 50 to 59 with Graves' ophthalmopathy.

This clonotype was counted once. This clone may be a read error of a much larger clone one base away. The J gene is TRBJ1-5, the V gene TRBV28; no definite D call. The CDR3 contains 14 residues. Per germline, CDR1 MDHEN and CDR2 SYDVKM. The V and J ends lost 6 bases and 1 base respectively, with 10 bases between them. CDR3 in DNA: TGTGCCAGCAGGGCGGTCGGCAGCAATCAGCCCCAGCATTTT. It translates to CASRAVGSNQPQHF.

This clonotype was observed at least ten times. The CDR3 reads CASSLFRGGTDTQYF. As DNA, the CDR3 is TGTGCCAGCAGCTTATTCAGGGGCGGGACAGATACGCAGTATTTT. The chain couples TRBV7-8 to TRBJ2-3, with a possible D match to TRBD1 (6 bases). Trimming left V 2 bases short and J 3 bases short, with 12 bases between. The CDR3 sequence is 15 residues long. Per the germline V gene, CDR1 is SGHVS and CDR2 is FQNEAQ.